These 16 T cell receptor beta chains share one sample of origin, sequenced in a study of blood T cell repertoires in COVID-19. Some clones are missing from TCRdb's copy, which holds only in-frame ones; the method was immunoSEQ multiplex PCR. The data contain about 180,000 clones, approximately 78% of them seen just once; the ten biggest clones take up 15% to 20%. The sequenced material came from PBMCs or T cells enriched from blood (not recorded which). The receptors come from a woman aged 45-60 years who had recovered from COVID-19.

Only one count was recorded for this clone. The CDR3 sequence is CASSPGQGAIGELFF. The CDR3, as DNA: TGCGCCAGTTCGCCGGGACAGGGGGCAATCGGGGAGCTGTTTTTT. This chain uses TRBV5-1 with TRBJ2-2; TRBD1 matches at 12 bases. The CDR3 extends over 15 amino acids. V lost 8 bases to trimming and J lost 7 bases; unmatched junction nucleotides: 9. Germline CDR1 reads SGHRS; CDR2 reads YFSETQ.

The chain joins TRBV19 to TRBJ1-2; a weak D match, TRBD1 (5 bases). Germline V lookup: CDR1 LNHDA, CDR2 SQIVND (reference sequence). The CDR3 extends over 13 amino acids. With 3 bases removed from V and 2 bases from J, the gap between germline ends came to 7 bases. CDR3 loop: CASSIGGNYGYTF. The CDR3 region has the DNA TGTGCCAGTAGTATTGGGGGGAACTATGGCTACACCTTC.

V usage is TRBV5-1 and J usage is TRBJ2-1; possible D gene TRBD1, 6 bases. Trimming left V 3 bases short and J 0 bases short, with 10 bases between. This CDR3 has 15 amino acids. CDR1 is SGHRS and CDR2 is YFSETQ in the germline V gene. The CDR3 here is CASSSGQNSYNEQFF. CDR3 sequence (DNA): TGCGCCAGCAGCTCAGGACAGAACTCCTACAATGAGCAGTTCTTC.

Only a few counts were recorded for this clone. The V call is TRBV4-3, the J call TRBJ2-7; D may be TRBD1 (5 bases). Germline-derived CDR1 and CDR2 are LGHNA and YSLEER. The CDR3 sequence is 15 residues long. The germline V and J ends were trimmed by 0 bases and 0 bases, with 9 bases remaining between them. The CDR3 here is CASSQDRVSSYEQYF. CDR3 DNA sequence: TGCGCCAGCAGCCAAGACAGGGTCAGCTCCTACGAGCAGTACTTC.

The rearrangement links TRBV7-3 to TRBJ2-1; perhaps TRBD1 as D (6 bases). Germline CDR1 and CDR2: SGHTA and FQGTGA. V shed 1 base and J shed 2 bases, with 12 bases lying between them. CDR3 length: 16 amino acids. For the CDR3, the DNA is TGTGCCAGCAGCTTAAATGGGGGCCAACCCTACAATGAGCAGTTCTTC. This codes for CASSLNGGQPYNEQFF.

V gene TRBV5-1 combines with J gene TRBJ1-5; tentative D call: TRBD1 (5 bases). Trimming shortened V by 0 bases and J by 4 bases, and 11 bases separated the two germline ends. This CDR3 spans 15 amino acids. Germline loops: CDR1 SGHRS, CDR2 YFSETQ. The CDR3: CASSLVGGTNQPQHF. CDR3 bases: TGCGCCAGCAGCTTGGTCGGGGGGACTAATCAGCCCCAGCATTTT. Based on the CDR3 plus reference TRBV5-1 and TRBJ1-5, the full variable domain is KAGVTQTPRYLIKTRGQQVTLSCSPISGHRSVSWYQQTPGQGLQFLFEYFSETQRNKGNFPGRFSGRQFSNSRSEMNVSTLELGDSALYLCASSLVGGTNQPQHFGDGTRLSIL.

The chain couples TRBV2 to TRBJ1-5; no firm D call. The germline V and J ends were trimmed by 10 bases and 0 bases, with 13 bases remaining between them. Germline values: CDR1 SNHLY, CDR2 FYNNEI. The CDR3 has 14 residues. The chain's CDR3 is CATKQSGSNQPQHF. The CDR3 nucleotides are TGTGCCACCAAACAATCGGGTAGCAATCAGCCCCAGCATTTT.

The chain joins TRBV5-1 to TRBJ1-4; no clear D. Trimming took 5 bases from V and 6 from J, leaving 8 bases between them. CDR1 and CDR2 from the germline V gene are SGHRS and YFSETQ. There are 12 residues in the CDR3. This chain's CDR3 is CASRVADEKLFF. The DNA for the CDR3 is TGCGCCAGCAGGGTGGCAGATGAAAAACTGTTTTTT.

The chain is built from TRBV7-3 and TRBJ2-3; D may be TRBD2 (5 bases). Germline V lookup: CDR1 SGHTA, CDR2 FQGTGA. V was cut by 1 base and J by 1 base, with 6 bases left in between. The CDR3 has 14 residues. CDR3 amino acids: CASSLNSGTDTQYF. CDR3 DNA sequence: TGTGCCAGCAGCTTAAATAGCGGCACAGATACGCAGTATTTT.

The rearrangement links TRBV7-9 to TRBJ2-2; tentatively, D is TRBD1 (5 bases). V was shortened by 4 bases and J by 8 bases, with 8 bases between the two germline ends. Per the germline V gene, CDR1 is SEHNR and CDR2 is FQNEAQ (reference sequence). The CDR3 spans 12 residues. DNA of the CDR3: TGTGCCAGCAGCTCCTCAGGGGGGGAGCTGTTTTTT. Its translation: CASSSSGGELFF.

This clone has just one count. This chain links TRBV28 with TRBJ1-1, with D tentatively TRBD1 (6 bases). This CDR3 is 15 amino acids long. With 1 base removed from V and 4 bases from J, the gap between germline ends came to 13 bases. Germline CDR1 and CDR2: MDHEN and SYDVKM. Here the CDR3 DNA reads TGTGCCAGCAGTTTATTTGGACAGTTGGCCACTGAAGCTTTCTTT. It codes for CASSLFGQLATEAFF.

This clone was detected only once. The V and J genes are TRBV5-5 and TRBJ2-2; 7 positions match TRBD2. Germline V gene lookup returns CDR1 SGHKS and CDR2 YYEKEE (reference sequence). V trimming: 5 bases; J trimming: 4 bases; junction bases outside the gene matches: 5. The CDR3 has 14 residues. CDR3 nucleotide sequence: TGTGCCAGCAGGGGTACGGGGGGCACCGGGGAGCTGTTTTTT. It is translated as CASRGTGGTGELFF.

The chain links TRBV29-1 to TRBJ2-5; 7 bases map to TRBD2. The CDR3 runs 15 residues. CDR1 and CDR2 (germline): SQVTM, ANQGSEA. V was clipped by 6 bases and J by 1 base; unmatched bases: 11. The CDR3: CSVPGIAGLQETQYF. DNA of the CDR3: TGCAGCGTACCCGGGATAGCGGGCCTCCAAGAGACCCAGTACTTC. The entire variable domain, with the rest obtained from reference TRBV29-1 and TRBJ2-5, is as follows: SAVISQKPSRDICQRGTSLTIQCQVDSQVTMMFWYRQQPGQSLTLIATANQGSEATYESGFVIDKFPISRPNLTFSTLTVSNMSPEDSSIYLCSVPGIAGLQETQYFGPGTRLLVL.

This sequence joins TRBV24-1 and TRBJ2-2; 7 positions match TRBD2. This CDR3 spans 16 amino acids. Germline CDR1 and CDR2: KGHDR and SFDVKD. V lost 3 bases, J lost 7 bases, and 10 bases stayed unmatched. The CDR3 loop reads CATSDGGDFPDGELFF. The DNA of the CDR3 is TGTGCCACCAGTGATGGGGGGGACTTTCCTGACGGGGAGCTGTTTTTT.

The chain has TRBV19 and TRBJ2-1; D not resolved. Germline V gene sequence: CDR1 LNHDA, CDR2 SQIVND (reference sequence). Deletions cut 5 bases from V and 4 bases from J, with 3 bases between. The CDR3 is 11 amino acids. In DNA, the CDR3 is TGTGCCAGTAGTCGGTACAATGAGCAGTTCTTC. This translates into CASSRYNEQFF.

The genes are TRBV9 and TRBJ2-7; tentatively, D is TRBD2 (6 bases). V shed 3 bases and J shed 6 bases, with 16 bases lying between them. The CDR3 runs 14 residues. Germline loops: CDR1 SGDLS, CDR2 YYNGEE. The CDR3, as DNA: TGTGCCAGCAGCGGCTCCGGGGACTGGGGCGAGCAGTACTTC. It yields the protein CASSGSGDWGEQYF.